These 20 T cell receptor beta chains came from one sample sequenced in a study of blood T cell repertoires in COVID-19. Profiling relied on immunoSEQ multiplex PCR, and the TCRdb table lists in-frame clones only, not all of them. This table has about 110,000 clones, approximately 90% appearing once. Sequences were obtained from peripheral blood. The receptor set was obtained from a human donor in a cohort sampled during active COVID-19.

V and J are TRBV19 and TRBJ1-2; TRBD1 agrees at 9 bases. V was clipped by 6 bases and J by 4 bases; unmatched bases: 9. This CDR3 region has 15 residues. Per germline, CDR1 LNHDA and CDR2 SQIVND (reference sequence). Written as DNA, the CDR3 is TGTGCCAGTAGGGGTGGACAGGGGCCTACCTATGGCTACACCTTC. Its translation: CASRGGQGPTYGYTF.

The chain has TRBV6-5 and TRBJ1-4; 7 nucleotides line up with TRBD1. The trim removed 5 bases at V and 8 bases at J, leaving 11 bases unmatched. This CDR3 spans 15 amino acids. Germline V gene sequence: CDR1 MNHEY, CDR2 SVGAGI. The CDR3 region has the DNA TGTGCCAGCAGTCCGAGGACAGGCTTGAGAGAAAAACTGTTTTTT. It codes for CASSPRTGLREKLFF.

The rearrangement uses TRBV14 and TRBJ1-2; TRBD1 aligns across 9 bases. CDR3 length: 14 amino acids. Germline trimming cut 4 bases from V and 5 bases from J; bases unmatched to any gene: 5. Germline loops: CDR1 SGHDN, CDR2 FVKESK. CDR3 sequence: CASSRYGTGYGYTF. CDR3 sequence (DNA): TGTGCCAGCAGCCGATACGGGACAGGGTATGGCTACACCTTC. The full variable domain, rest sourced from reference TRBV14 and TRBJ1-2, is EAGVTQFPSHSVIEKGQTVTLRCDPISGHDNLYWYRRVMGKEIKFLLHFVKESKQDESGMPNNRFLAERTGGTYSTLKVQPAELEDSGVYFCASSRYGTGYGYTFGSGTRLTVV.

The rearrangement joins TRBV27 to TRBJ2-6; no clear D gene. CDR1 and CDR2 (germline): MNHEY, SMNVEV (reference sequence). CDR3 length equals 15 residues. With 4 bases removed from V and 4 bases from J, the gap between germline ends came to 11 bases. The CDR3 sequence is CASSSLTRGANVLTF. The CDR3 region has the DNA TGTGCCAGCAGTTCGCTGACGCGGGGGGCCAACGTCCTGACTTTC.

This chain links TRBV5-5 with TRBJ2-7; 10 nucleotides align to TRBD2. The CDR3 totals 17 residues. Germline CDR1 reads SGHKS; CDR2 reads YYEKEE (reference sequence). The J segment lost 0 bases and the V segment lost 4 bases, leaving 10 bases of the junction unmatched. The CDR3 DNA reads TGTGCCAGCAGCAAGATCTTTAGCGGGGGGAGCTCCTACGAGCAGTACTTC. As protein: CASSKIFSGGSSYEQYF.

The CDR3: CASSQDAGGVRQPQHF. Here the CDR3 DNA reads TGTGCCAGCAGCCAAGATGCAGGGGGCGTCCGGCAGCCCCAGCATTTT. The chain uses TRBV3-1 (or the pseudogene TRBV3-2) and TRBJ1-5, with 8 bases lining up with TRBD1. CDR3 length: 16 residues. The J segment lost 7 bases and the V segment lost 0 bases, leaving 8 bases of the junction unmatched. Germline V gene sequence: CDR1 LGHDT, CDR2 YNNKEL (reference sequence).

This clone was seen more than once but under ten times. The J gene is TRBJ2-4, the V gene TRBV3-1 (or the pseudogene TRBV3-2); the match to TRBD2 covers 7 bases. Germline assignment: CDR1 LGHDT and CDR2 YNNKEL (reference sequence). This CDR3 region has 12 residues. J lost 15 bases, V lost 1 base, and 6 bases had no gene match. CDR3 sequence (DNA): TGTGCCAGCAGCCAAGGGGGTGCGGGGGTGTACTTC. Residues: CASSQGGAGVYF.

The DNA for the CDR3 is TGTGCCAGCAGCGCCGGGAAATACCTCACAGATACGCAGTATTTT. Translation: CASSAGKYLTDTQYF. This sequence joins TRBV6-5 and TRBJ2-3; D is possibly TRBD2 (5 bases). CDR1 and CDR2 (germline): MNHEY, SVGAGI. This CDR3 is 15 amino acids long. V was trimmed by 6 bases and J by 2 bases, leaving 15 bases between them.

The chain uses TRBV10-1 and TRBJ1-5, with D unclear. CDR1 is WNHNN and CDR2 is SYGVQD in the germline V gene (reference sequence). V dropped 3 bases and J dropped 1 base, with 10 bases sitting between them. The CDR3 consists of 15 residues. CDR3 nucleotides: TGCGCCAGCAGTGACCCGAACGGGAGCAATCAGCCCCAGCATTTT. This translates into CASSDPNGSNQPQHF.

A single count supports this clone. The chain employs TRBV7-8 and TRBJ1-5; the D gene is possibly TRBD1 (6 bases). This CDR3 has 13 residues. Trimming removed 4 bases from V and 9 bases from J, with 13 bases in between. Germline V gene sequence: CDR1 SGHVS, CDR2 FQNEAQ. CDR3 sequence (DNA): TGTGCCAGCAGCTCCGCGGGGGGCTTGCCCCAGCATTTT. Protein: CASSSAGGLPQHF.

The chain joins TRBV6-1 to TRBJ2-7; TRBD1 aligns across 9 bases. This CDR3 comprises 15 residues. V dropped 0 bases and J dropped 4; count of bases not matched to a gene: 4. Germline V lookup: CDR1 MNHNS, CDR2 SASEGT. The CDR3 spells CASSEALGQGYEQYF. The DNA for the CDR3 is TGTGCCAGCAGTGAAGCGTTGGGACAGGGTTACGAGCAGTACTTC.

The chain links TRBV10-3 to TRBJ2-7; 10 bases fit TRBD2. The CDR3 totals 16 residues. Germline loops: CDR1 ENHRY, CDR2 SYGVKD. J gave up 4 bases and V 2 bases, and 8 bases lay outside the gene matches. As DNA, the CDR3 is TGTGCCATCAGTGAGCGAGCGGGAGGGCCTAGGTACGAGCAGTACTTC. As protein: CAISERAGGPRYEQYF.

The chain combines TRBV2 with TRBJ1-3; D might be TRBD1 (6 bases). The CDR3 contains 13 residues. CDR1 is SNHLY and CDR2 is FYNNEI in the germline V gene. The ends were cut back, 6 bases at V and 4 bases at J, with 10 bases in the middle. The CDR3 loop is CASRQGSGNTIYF. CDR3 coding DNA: TGTGCCAGCAGACAGGGTTCGGGAAACACCATATATTTT.

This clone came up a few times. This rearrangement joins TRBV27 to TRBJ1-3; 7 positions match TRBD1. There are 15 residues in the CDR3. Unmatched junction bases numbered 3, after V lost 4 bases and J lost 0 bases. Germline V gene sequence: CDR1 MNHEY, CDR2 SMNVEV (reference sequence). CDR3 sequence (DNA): TGTGCCAGCAGTTCGAACAGGGGCTCTGGAAACACCATATATTTT. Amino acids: CASSSNRGSGNTIYF.

The CDR3, as DNA: TGTGCCAGTGCCGGGACAGGGGTTGGGCAGCCCCAGCATTTT. This codes for CASAGTGVGQPQHF. This sequence joins TRBV7-2 and TRBJ1-5, with 10 positions matching TRBD1. The V gene end was trimmed by 9 bases and the J gene end by 7 bases; junction bases not matched to a gene: 9. The CDR3 length is 14 residues. CDR1 and CDR2 from the germline V gene are SGHTA and FQGNSA.

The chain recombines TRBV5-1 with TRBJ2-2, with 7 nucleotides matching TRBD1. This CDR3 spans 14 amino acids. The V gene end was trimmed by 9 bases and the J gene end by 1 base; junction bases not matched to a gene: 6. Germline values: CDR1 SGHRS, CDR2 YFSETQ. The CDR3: CATSDRVNTGELFF. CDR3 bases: TGCGCCACCTCAGACAGGGTGAACACCGGGGAGCTGTTTTTT.

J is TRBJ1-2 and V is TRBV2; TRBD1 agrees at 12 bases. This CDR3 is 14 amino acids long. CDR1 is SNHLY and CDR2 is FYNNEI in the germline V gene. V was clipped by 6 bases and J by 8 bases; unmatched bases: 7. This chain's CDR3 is CASSRDRGRGGYTF. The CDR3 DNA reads TGTGCCAGCAGCCGGGACAGGGGGCGGGGAGGCTACACCTTC.

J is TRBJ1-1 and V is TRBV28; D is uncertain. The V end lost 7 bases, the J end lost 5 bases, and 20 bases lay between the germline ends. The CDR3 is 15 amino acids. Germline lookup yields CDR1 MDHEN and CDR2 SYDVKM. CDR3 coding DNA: TGTGCCAGCAAAGAATTGGCCTCGGCGGGGACTGAAGCTTTCTTT. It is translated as CASKELASAGTEAFF.

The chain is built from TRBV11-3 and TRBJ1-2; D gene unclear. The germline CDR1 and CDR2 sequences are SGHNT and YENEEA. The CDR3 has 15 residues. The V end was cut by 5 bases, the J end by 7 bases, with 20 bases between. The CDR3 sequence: CASSSENIQGGGYTF. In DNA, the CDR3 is TGTGCCAGCAGCAGCGAGAATATCCAAGGAGGTGGCTACACCTTC.

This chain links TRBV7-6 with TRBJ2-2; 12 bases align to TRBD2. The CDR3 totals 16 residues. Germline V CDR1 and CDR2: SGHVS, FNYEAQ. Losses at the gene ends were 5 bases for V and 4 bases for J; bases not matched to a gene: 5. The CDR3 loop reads CASSVLAGGLTGELFF. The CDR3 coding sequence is TGTGCCAGCAGCGTACTAGCGGGAGGTCTCACCGGGGAGCTGTTTTTT.